One sample yielded the 16 T cell receptor beta chains listed below, sequenced in a study of human T cells and chemical hapten exposure. As to time point: patch test 2, 6 weeks after DPC sensitization. Treatment meaning: therapeutic diphenylcyclopropenone sensitization with weekly scalp DPC. Extraction yielded total RNA from whole blood (unfractionated). TCRdb re-called the RACE reads with MiXCR, one entry per CDR3 protein. This sample has 40,000 or so distinct CDR3 sequences, with approximately 9.6% found just once. The sample consisted of whole blood, taken in connection with sensitization to the hapten diphenylcyclopropenone (DPC). All receptors derive from a woman in her twenties or thirties with alopecia areata. Some clones in this sample may be carry-over from other donors' samples.

This clonotype has a count of ten or more. This chain uses TRBV13 with TRBJ1-5; D is undetermined. CDR1 and CDR2 (germline): PRHDT, FYEKMQ (reference sequence). V was trimmed by 2 bases and J by 3 bases, leaving 5 bases between them. The CDR3 covers 13 residues. CDR3 DNA: TGTGCCAGCAGCTTAAAGAACAATCAGCCCCAGCATTTT. It yields the protein CASSLKNNQPQHF.

The rearrangement joins TRBV7-9 to TRBJ2-6, with unresolved D. The CDR3 totals 15 residues. The ends were cut back, 5 bases at V and 2 bases at J, with 10 bases in the middle. Germline V lookup: CDR1 SEHNR, CDR2 FQNEAQ (reference sequence). The CDR3 bases are TGTGCCAGCAGCATGTCTATTCCTGGGGCCAACGTCCTGACTTTC. This codes for CASSMSIPGANVLTF.

The V gene is TRBV2, the J gene TRBJ1-1; TRBD1 matches 9 bases. Unmatched junction bases numbered 8, after V lost 6 bases and J lost 0 bases. Germline V CDR1 and CDR2: SNHLY, FYNNEI. There are 16 residues in the CDR3. In DNA form, the CDR3 reads TGTGCCAGCAGGGGGACAGGGTCCCAGATGAACACTGAAGCTTTCTTT. Its translation is CASRGTGSQMNTEAFF.

The CDR3 DNA follows: TGTGCCAGCAGTTACTCGACTACTGGAACAGATACGCAGTATTTT. It encodes CASSYSTTGTDTQYF. The genes are TRBV6-2 or TRBV6-3 and TRBJ2-3; TRBD2 is a possible D gene (5 bases). Germline loops: CDR1 MNHEY, CDR2 SVGEGT. The length of the CDR3 is 15 residues. Trimming removed 0 bases at V and 3 bases at J, with 10 bases between.

In this sample, this clonotype turned up a few times. V usage is TRBV4-1 and J usage is TRBJ2-1; D is possibly TRBD2 (6 bases). CDR1 and CDR2 from the germline V gene are MGHRA and YSYEKL. The V and J ends lost 4 bases and 5 bases respectively, with 9 bases between them. The CDR3 totals 13 residues. This CDR3 reads CASSRGLNNEQFF. The CDR3 nucleotides are TGCGCCAGCAGCCGGGGACTGAACAATGAGCAGTTCTTC.

This clonotype appeared a few times. The chain carries TRBV28 and TRBJ2-7, with D hard to call. V was pared by 7 bases and J by 3 bases, with 10 bases between. CDR1 and CDR2 (germline): MDHEN, SYDVKM. This CDR3 contains 12 residues. The CDR3 spells CASNSGSYEQYF. The CDR3 DNA is TGTGCCAGCAACTCGGGCAGCTACGAGCAGTACTTC.

The V and J genes are TRBV28 and TRBJ1-6; possibly TRBD1 for D (5 bases). The V gene's germline CDR1 is MDHEN and CDR2 SYDVKM. V was cut by 6 bases and J by 6 bases, with 12 bases left in between. This CDR3 spans 14 amino acids. Here the CDR3 reads CASSSPRGNSPLHF. CDR3 bases: TGTGCCAGCAGCTCCCCAAGGGGTAATTCACCCCTCCACTTT.

Only a few counts were recorded for this clonotype. The rearrangement links TRBV28 to TRBJ2-7, with D tentatively TRBD2 (6 bases). This CDR3 has 15 amino acids. Germline V CDR1 and CDR2: MDHEN, SYDVKM. V lost 5 bases and J lost 0, with 14 bases in between. CDR3: CASSLAREVSYEQYF. The DNA of the CDR3 is TGTGCCAGCAGTCTCGCCAGGGAGGTCTCCTACGAGCAGTACTTC.

This clonotype has at least ten counts. The gene calls are TRBV15 and TRBJ2-3; no definite D call. Germline V gene lookup returns CDR1 LNHNV and CDR2 YYDKDF (reference sequence). V lost 0 bases to trimming and J lost 2 bases, with 9 bases between them. The CDR3 is made up of 15 amino acids. CDR3 DNA sequence: TGTGCCACCAGCAGAGAAGCTAGTTACACAGATACGCAGTATTTT. As protein: CATSREASYTDTQYF.

The chain couples TRBV28 to TRBJ1-3, with a possible D match to TRBD1 (5 bases). CDR3 length: 16 residues. Trimming took off 5 bases at V and 3 bases at J, with 17 bases between the two ends. Germline CDR1 and CDR2: MDHEN and SYDVKM. The CDR3 region is CASSPKGHLFGNTIYF. The CDR3 DNA sequence: TGTGCCAGCAGTCCGAAAGGACACCTCTTTGGAAACACCATATATTTT.

Written as DNA, the CDR3 is TGTGCCAGCAGTCGAGGGGGCAGTGGCTACGAGCAGTACTTC. Protein: CASSRGGSGYEQYF. The chain is built from TRBV28 and TRBJ2-7, with TRBD1 identical over 7 bases. V shed 5 bases, J shed 3 bases, and the junction held 7 bases outside the gene matches. From germline, CDR1 is MDHEN and CDR2 SYDVKM. The CDR3 sequence is 14 residues long. Variable domain in full (rest from reference TRBV28 and TRBJ2-7): DVKVTQSSRYLVKRTGEKVFLECVQDMDHENMFWYRQDPGLGLRLIYFSYDVKMKEKGDIPEGYSVSREKKERFSLILESASTNQTSMYLCASSRGGSGYEQYFGPGTRLTVT.

This clonotype has more than one count but fewer than ten. The genes are TRBV28 and TRBJ1-6; 7 bases fit TRBD1. Trimming at V came to 6 bases and at J to 7 bases, leaving 3 bases not matched to a gene. Germline CDR1 MDHEN, CDR2 SYDVKM. The CDR3 spans 13 residues. CDR3 region: CASRQGKNSPLHF. Written as DNA, the CDR3 is TGTGCCAGCAGACAGGGGAAAAATTCACCCCTCCACTTT.

In this sample, this clonotype turned up once. The V gene is TRBV20-1, the J gene TRBJ2-1, with D perhaps matching TRBD1 or TRBD2 (6 bases each). The CDR3 contains 13 residues. Germline CDR1 and CDR2: DFQATT and SNEGSKA (reference sequence). Trimming took off 1 base at V and 7 bases at J, with 11 bases between the two ends. In DNA form, the CDR3 reads TGCAGTGCTAGAGGGGGGGCCCGGAATGAGCAGTTCTTC. Amino acid sequence: CSARGGARNEQFF.

The sample holds many counts of this clonotype. The rearrangement joins TRBV27 to TRBJ2-2; unclear D gene. CDR1 is MNHEY and CDR2 is SMNVEV in the germline V gene (reference sequence). The ends were cut back, 1 base at V and 6 bases at J, with 9 bases in the middle. The CDR3 is made up of 14 amino acids. The CDR3 here is CASSLLSEAGELFF. CDR3 nucleotides: TGTGCCAGCAGTTTATTATCAGAGGCCGGGGAGCTGTTTTTT.

CDR3 DNA: TGTGCCAGCCGGGCGGGGGACTACGAGCAGTACTTC. Translated: CASRAGDYEQYF. This chain joins TRBV21-1 and TRBJ2-7; TRBD1, the table's D call, lacks a check against the DNA. TRBV21-1 is a listed pseudogene. This CDR3 has 12 residues.

This clonotype occurred a few times. The chain employs TRBV5-4 and TRBJ2-2; the D is unclear. The germline CDR1 and CDR2 sequences are SGHNT and YYREEE (reference sequence). Trimming left V 4 bases short and J 3 bases short, with 16 bases between. This CDR3 region has 16 residues. As DNA, the CDR3 is TGTGCCAGCAGCCCCAAGCAGGTCGATGACACCGGGGAGCTGTTTTTT. It encodes CASSPKQVDDTGELFF.